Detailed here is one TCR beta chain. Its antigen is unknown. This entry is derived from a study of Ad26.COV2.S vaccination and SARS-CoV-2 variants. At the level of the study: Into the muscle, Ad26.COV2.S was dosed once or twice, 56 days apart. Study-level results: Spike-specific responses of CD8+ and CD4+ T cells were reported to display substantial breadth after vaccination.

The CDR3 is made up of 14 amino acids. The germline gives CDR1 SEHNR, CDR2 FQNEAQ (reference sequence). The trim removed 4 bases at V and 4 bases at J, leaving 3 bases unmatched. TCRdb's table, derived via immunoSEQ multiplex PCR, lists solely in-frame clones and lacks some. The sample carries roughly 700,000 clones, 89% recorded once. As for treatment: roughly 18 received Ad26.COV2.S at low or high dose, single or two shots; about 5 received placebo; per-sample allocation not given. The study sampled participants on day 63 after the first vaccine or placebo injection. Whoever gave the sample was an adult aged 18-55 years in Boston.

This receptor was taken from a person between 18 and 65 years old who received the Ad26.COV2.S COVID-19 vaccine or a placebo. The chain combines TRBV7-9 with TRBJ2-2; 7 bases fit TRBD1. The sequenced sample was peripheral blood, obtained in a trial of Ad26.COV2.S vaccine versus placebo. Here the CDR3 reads CASSSAGGTGELFF. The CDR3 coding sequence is TGTGCCAGCAGCTCGGCAGGGGGCACCGGGGAGCTGTTTTTT.